This T cell receptor beta chain was retrieved from a study of OX40 agonist ivuxolimab in advanced cancers. Trimming at V came to 6 bases and at J to 0 bases, leaving 7 bases not matched to a gene. Germline V gene data show CDR1 as LNHDA and CDR2 as SQIVND (reference sequence). CDR3 length: 17 amino acids. This table comes from immunoSEQ multiplex PCR, and its TCRdb copy is limited to in-frame clones, with some not included. This sample yields fewer than 45,000 clones, of which 70% to 90% are seen a single time; 2.5% to 3% belongs to the top ten. Notes on this clone: No antigen is known for it.

General study findings and limits: Normalized expansion of T-cell clones was also low for some nonresponders. At doses 0.1 to 3.0 mg/kg, CD4+ and CD8+ clones expanded.

This TCR came from an adult with an advanced solid tumor such as melanoma, head and neck, liver or kidney cancer. The sequencing used CD4+ or CD8+ T cells sorted from blood, collected in a trial of the OX40 agonist ivuxolimab. The genes are TRBV19 and TRBJ2-3, with 12 nucleotides matching TRBD2. The CDR3 spells CASSPTSGSTSTDTQYF. The CDR3 DNA follows: TGTGCCAGTAGCCCGACTAGCGGGAGTACCAGCACAGATACGCAGTATTTT.